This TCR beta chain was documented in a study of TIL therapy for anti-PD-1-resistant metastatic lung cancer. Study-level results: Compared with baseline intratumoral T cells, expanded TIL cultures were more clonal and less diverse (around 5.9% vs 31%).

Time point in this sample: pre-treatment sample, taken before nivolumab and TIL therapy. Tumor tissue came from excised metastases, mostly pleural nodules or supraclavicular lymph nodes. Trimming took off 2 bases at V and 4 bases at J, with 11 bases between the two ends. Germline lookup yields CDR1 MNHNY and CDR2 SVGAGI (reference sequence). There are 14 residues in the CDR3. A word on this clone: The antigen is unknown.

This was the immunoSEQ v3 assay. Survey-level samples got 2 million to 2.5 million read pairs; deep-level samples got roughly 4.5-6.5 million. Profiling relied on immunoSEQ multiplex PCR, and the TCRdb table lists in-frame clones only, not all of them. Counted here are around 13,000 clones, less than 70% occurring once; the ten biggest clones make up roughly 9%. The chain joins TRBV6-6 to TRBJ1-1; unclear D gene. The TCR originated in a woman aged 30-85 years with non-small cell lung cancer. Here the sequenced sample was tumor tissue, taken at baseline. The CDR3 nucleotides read TGTGCCAGCAGTTACCTATCCGGATCCACTGAAGCTTTCTTT. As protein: CASSYLSGSTEAFF.